This T cell receptor beta chain was captured by sequencing in a study of vaccination and CD4 T cells after COVID-19. Germline-derived CDR1 and CDR2 are SEHNR and FQNEAQ (reference sequence). The ends were cut back, 5 bases at V and 8 bases at J, with 15 bases in the middle. This CDR3 comprises 13 residues. Of note for this clonotype: Its antigen is still unknown.

Once obtained from cultured CD4+ T cells, the DNA was sequenced using the Oncomine TCR Beta short-read assay. TCRdb independently ran MiXCR on the PCR reads; one entry per CDR3 protein. The sample shows around 17,000 distinct CDR3 sequences, 70% to 75% of them seen only once. Noted treatment: roughly 11-day PBMC culture with coronavirus spike peptide pools or control peptides (ViraFEST assay). IL-2 (10 IU/ml) and peptide pools (roughly 10 ug/ml) were added to cultures of approximately 2.2 million PBMCs per well. This TCR came from a human donor who had recovered from COVID-19. The V call is TRBV7-9, the J call TRBJ1-1; tentative D call: TRBD1 (6 bases). The specimen was CD4+ T cells from blood, cultured in vitro. Here the CDR3 reads CASSLSLGTEAFF. DNA of the CDR3: TGTGCCAGCAGCCTTAGCTTGGGGACAGAAGCTTTCTTT.